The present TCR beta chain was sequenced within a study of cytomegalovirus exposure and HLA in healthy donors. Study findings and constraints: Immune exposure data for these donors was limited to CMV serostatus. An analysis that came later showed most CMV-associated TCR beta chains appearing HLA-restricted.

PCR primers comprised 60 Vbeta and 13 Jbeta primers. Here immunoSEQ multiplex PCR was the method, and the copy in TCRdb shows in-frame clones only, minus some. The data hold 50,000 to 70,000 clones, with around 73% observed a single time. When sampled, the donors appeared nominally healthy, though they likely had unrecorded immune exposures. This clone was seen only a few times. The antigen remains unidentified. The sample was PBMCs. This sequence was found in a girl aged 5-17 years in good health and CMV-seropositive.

The DNA of the CDR3 is TGTGCCAGCAGTTTGTCGGGTGGGGCCAACGTCCTGACTTTC. It encodes CASSLSGGANVLTF. V gene TRBV28 combines with J gene TRBJ2-6; D remains ambiguous. The germline V gene has CDR1 MDHEN and CDR2 SYDVKM. V gave up 3 bases and J gave up 3 bases, with 6 bases separating them. The CDR3 is 14 residues long.